This T cell receptor (beta chain) was recovered during a study of T cell responses to AZD1222 COVID-19 vaccine. Study-wide points: Donors were mostly white British, more females; clonal diversity possibly underestimated. In all cases, repertoires were sampled only after the peak T cell response. Researchers report vaccine-associated CD4 TCRs spanning spike, with dominance at 160-218 and 743-854.

The CDR3 is 16 amino acids. Germline V gives CDR1 SGHDN, CDR2 FVKESK. Trimming left V 0 bases short and J 1 base short, with 9 bases between. Some clones are missing from TCRdb's copy, which holds only in-frame ones; the method was immunoSEQ multiplex PCR. The sample lists 75,000 to 80,000 clones, about 83% occurring once. As for this clone: Its antigen is not identified.

The chain couples TRBV14 to TRBJ2-2; possibly TRBD1 for D (6 bases). Sequences were derived from peripheral blood, sampled 28 days after the second dose of the MenACWY control vaccine. This sequence originates from an adult who received the MenACWY meningococcal vaccine as a control. CDR3 nucleotides: TGTGCCAGCAGCCAAGAGGACAGAGTGAACACCGGGGAGCTGTTTTTT. Protein sequence: CASSQEDRVNTGELFF. Variable domain in full (rest from reference TRBV14 and TRBJ2-2): EAGVTQFPSHSVIEKGQTVTLRCDPISGHDNLYWYRRVMGKEIKFLLHFVKESKQDESGMPNNRFLAERTGGTYSTLKVQPAELEDSGVYFCASSQEDRVNTGELFFGEGSRLTVL.